This TCR beta chain was retrieved from a study of shared clonotypes between healthy human individuals. Notes on this clone: Antigen specificity is unknown.

Study-level points and caveats: Naive subsets typically showed greater estimated richness than memory subsets.

Terminally differentiated effector memory CD45RA+ cells were excluded by CCR7 positive selection of CD45RO-negative cells. CDR3 length: 14 residues. Germline V lookup: CDR1 SEHNR, CDR2 FQNEAQ (reference sequence). J gave up 5 bases and V 5 bases, and 8 bases lay outside the gene matches. Method: immunoSEQ multiplex PCR; TCRdb's copy keeps in-frame clones and lacks some. The repertoire includes hundreds of thousands of clones, approximately 95% of them detected once, and approximately 0.11% sits in the top ten. The sequencing sample was made of naive CD8+ T cells sorted from blood. This sequence was found in a woman between 25 and 40 years old in good health. This chain joins TRBV7-9 and TRBJ2-7; 8 bases are a match to TRBD1. CDR3 DNA sequence: TGTGCCAGCAGCGAAGACGGACAGGGTAACGAGCAGTACTTC. It encodes CASSEDGQGNEQYF.